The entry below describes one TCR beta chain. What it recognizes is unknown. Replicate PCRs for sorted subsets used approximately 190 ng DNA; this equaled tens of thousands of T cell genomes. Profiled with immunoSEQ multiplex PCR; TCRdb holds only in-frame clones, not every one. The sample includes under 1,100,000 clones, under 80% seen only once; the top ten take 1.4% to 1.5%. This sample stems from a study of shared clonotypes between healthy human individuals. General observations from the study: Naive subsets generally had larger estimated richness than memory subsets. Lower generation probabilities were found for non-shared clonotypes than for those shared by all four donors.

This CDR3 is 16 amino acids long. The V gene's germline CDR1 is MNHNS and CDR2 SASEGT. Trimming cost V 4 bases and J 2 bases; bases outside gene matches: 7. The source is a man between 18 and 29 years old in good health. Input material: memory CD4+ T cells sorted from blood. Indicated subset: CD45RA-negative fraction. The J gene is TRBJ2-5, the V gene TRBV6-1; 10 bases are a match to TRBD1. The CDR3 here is CASSGRDRGIQETQYF. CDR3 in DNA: TGTGCCAGCAGTGGCCGGGACAGGGGTATTCAAGAGACCCAGTACTTC.